One and the same sample provided the 2 T cell receptor beta chains below, sequenced in a study of shared clonotypes between healthy human individuals. Here immunoSEQ multiplex PCR was the method, and the copy in TCRdb shows in-frame clones only, minus some. The table shows more than 2,000,000 clones, with more than 80% occurring only once. Input material: naive CD4+ T cells sorted from blood. Subset meaning: CD45RA+ positively selected. These receptors were collected from a man between 18 and 29 years old in good health.

This clone was counted once. The gene calls are TRBV5-4 and TRBJ2-3, with 10 positions matching TRBD1. From germline, CDR1 is SGHNT and CDR2 YYREEE (reference sequence). The V and J ends lost 0 bases and 7 bases, in that order; junction bases with no gene match: 8. The length of the CDR3 is 16 residues. This CDR3 is CASSLAGTGASNTQYF. In DNA form, the CDR3 reads TGTGCCAGCAGCTTGGCCGGGACAGGGGCCTCAAATACGCAGTATTTT. The variable domain in full, with the rest retrieved from reference TRBV5-4 and TRBJ2-3, is ETGVTQSPTHLIKTRGQQVTLRCSSQSGHNTVSWYQQALGQGPQFIFQYYREEENGRGNFPPRFSGLQFPNYSSELNVNALELDDSALYLCASSLAGTGASNTQYFGPGTRLTVL.

Of note for this clone: Within the sample, other DNA sequences also encode this same CDR3. The chain uses TRBV19 and TRBJ1-2; the match to TRBD1 covers 11 bases. CDR3 length: 15 amino acids. CDR1 is LNHDA and CDR2 is SQIVND in the germline V gene (reference sequence). J gave up 1 base and V 5 bases, and 3 bases lay outside the gene matches. The CDR3 spells CASSPGTGGNYGYTF. CDR3 bases: TGTGCCAGTAGTCCTGGGACAGGGGGTAACTATGGCTACACCTTC.